The T cell receptor beta chain under discussion was sequenced for a study of memory CD4+ T cells and cytomegalovirus serostatus. Study details: Donors were healthy Belgian adults, under 10 CMV seropositive and about two dozen seronegative.

V lost 6 bases to trimming and J lost 1 base, with 19 bases between them. CDR1 and CDR2 (germline): ENHRY, SYGVKD. The CDR3 contains 18 residues. Single viable CD3+CD4+CD8-CD45RO+ cells were sorted as the memory CD4+ T cells. This clone showed up just once. Its antigen is still unknown. Original methodology: Out-of-frame sequences were removed, leaving 2 million to 2.5 million distinct TCRbeta sequences. Some clones are missing from TCRdb's copy, which holds only in-frame ones; the method was immunoSEQ multiplex PCR. V and J calls and clone size follow that table, whereas D and trimming were derived from the DNA. The data hold tens of thousands of clones, with around 77% observed a single time. Points from the study as a whole: The CMV-associated TCR signature appears largely within the CD4+ memory repertoire. Each of approximately 73 CMV-associated TCRbeta sequences occurred in one to five individuals.

The sequenced material came from memory CD4+ T cells from blood. This TCR was sampled from an adult in good health and CMV-seronegative. The V and J genes are TRBV10-3 and TRBJ2-6; D could derive from TRBD1 or TRBD2 (7 bases each). The CDR3: CAISPREGALSGANVLTF. DNA of the CDR3: TGTGCCATCAGCCCCAGGGAGGGGGCCCTATCTGGGGCCAACGTCCTGACTTTC.